The clone carrying this T cell receptor (beta chain) was seen a few times. This specimen comes from a study of T-cell memory formation after mild COVID-19. 5'RACE with constant-segment primers yielded barcoded, UMI-tagged TCR alpha and TCR beta cDNA libraries. In TCRdb, the 5' RACE reads were re-called with MiXCR into one record per CDR3 protein. In the table there are over 45,000 distinct CDR3 sequences, roughly a quarter of which are singletons. V gave up 0 bases and J gave up 5 bases, with 13 bases separating them. The germline CDR1 and CDR2 sequences are SGHVS and FQNEAQ. The CDR3 runs 15 residues.

The genes are TRBV7-8 and TRBJ2-5, with D possibly matching TRBD1 (6 bases). The origin of this receptor is a man younger than 35 who had mild COVID-19 (a few samples of this study predate the infection). Cell type and time point are not known. Sequenced: PBMCs or a T cell subset sorted from them (not recorded which). CDR3 nucleotide sequence: TGTGCCAGCAGCTTAGCAGACAGGCTCAGTGAGACCCAGTACTTC. This gives the protein CASSLADRLSETQYF.